The 27 T cell receptor beta chains in this list originate from one sample, sequenced in a study of cytomegalovirus exposure and HLA in healthy donors. The PCR used 60 Vbeta and 13 Jbeta primers. TCRdb's table, derived via immunoSEQ multiplex PCR, lists solely in-frame clones and lacks some. The table records fewer than 200,000 clones, about three quarters of them present only once. Material for sequencing was PBMCs. These receptors were obtained from a girl aged 10-17 years in good health and CMV-seronegative.

This clone was observed a handful of times. V gene TRBV19 combines with J gene TRBJ1-2, with D perhaps matching TRBD1 (6 bases). Germline loops: CDR1 LNHDA, CDR2 SQIVND (reference sequence). The CDR3 consists of 14 residues. V gave up 5 bases and J gave up 4 bases, with 14 bases separating them. The CDR3 DNA is TGTGCCAGTAGTGCGCCTACAGGGCTCTATGGCTACACCTTC. Protein product: CASSAPTGLYGYTF. The whole variable domain, remainder taken from reference TRBV19 and TRBJ1-2, is DGGITQSPKYLFRKEGQNVTLSCEQNLNHDAMYWYRQDPGQGLRLIYYSQIVNDFQKGDIAEGYSVSREKKESFPLTVTSAQKNPTAFYLCASSAPTGLYGYTFGSGTRLTVV.

The chain combines TRBV28 with TRBJ1-2; maybe TRBD1 (6 bases). Germline V gene sequence: CDR1 MDHEN, CDR2 SYDVKM. This CDR3 has 14 amino acids. Trimming left V 4 bases short and J 7 bases short, with 16 bases between. CDR3 amino acids: CASSYQGILIGYTF. The CDR3 bases are TGTGCCAGCAGTTACCAGGGGATCCTTATTGGCTACACCTTC.

The genes are TRBV4-1 and TRBJ2-7; weak D call: TRBD2 (5 bases). CDR1 MGHRA and CDR2 YSYEKL come from the germline V gene. The CDR3 loop spans 15 amino acids. Trimming took off 1 base at V and 4 bases at J, with 14 bases between the two ends. The CDR3, as DNA: TGCGCCAGCAGCCAAGTAGCCGGGGATCAATACGAGCAGTACTTC. Translated: CASSQVAGDQYEQYF.

The chain joins TRBV6-5 to TRBJ2-7; 10 nucleotides line up with TRBD1. Per germline, CDR1 MNHEY and CDR2 SVGAGI. The CDR3 sequence is 15 residues long. Unmatched junction bases numbered 8, after V lost 6 bases and J lost 3 bases. CDR3 region: CASSFRTGGGYEQYF. DNA for the CDR3: TGTGCCAGCAGCTTCCGGACAGGGGGTGGCTACGAGCAGTACTTC.

This clone was recorded only once. V and J are TRBV2 and TRBJ1-1, with a weak D call TRBD1 (5 bases). The CDR3 loop spans 15 amino acids. V was shortened by 3 bases and J by 0 bases, with 11 bases between the two germline ends. Germline V gene data show CDR1 as SNHLY and CDR2 as FYNNEI. CDR3 in amino acids: CASSDLRAVNTEAFF. DNA for the CDR3: TGTGCCAGCAGTGATCTCAGGGCCGTGAACACTGAAGCTTTCTTT.

This clone is a singleton in its sample. This chain joins TRBV7-9 and TRBJ1-1, with D perhaps TRBD1 (5 bases). Per the germline V gene, CDR1 is SEHNR and CDR2 is FQNEAQ (reference sequence). Trimming cost V 5 bases and J 0 bases, with 10 bases left between them. The CDR3 covers 14 residues. CDR3 region: CASSPLTVNTEAFF. Here the CDR3 DNA reads TGTGCCAGCAGCCCTCTGACAGTGAACACTGAAGCTTTCTTT.

This rearrangement joins TRBV19 to TRBJ2-5; 7 nucleotides match TRBD1. J lost 6 bases, V lost 5 bases, and 6 bases had no gene match. The CDR3 totals 13 residues. Germline-derived CDR1 and CDR2 are LNHDA and SQIVND (reference sequence). CDR3 residues: CASSPTGAQTQYF. CDR3 nucleotide sequence: TGTGCCAGTAGTCCAACAGGGGCCCAGACCCAGTACTTC.

V and J are TRBV29-1 and TRBJ2-7, with a possible D match to TRBD1 (6 bases). This CDR3 comprises 12 residues. The V end lost 5 bases, the J end lost 6 bases, and 14 bases lay between the germline ends. CDR1 and CDR2 from the germline V gene are SQVTM and ANQGSEA. The CDR3: CSVQQGAPEQYF. The CDR3 DNA is TGCAGCGTTCAACAGGGAGCGCCCGAGCAGTACTTC.

This clone was seen a few times. The chain joins TRBV18 to TRBJ2-7, with 7 bases matching TRBD1. The CDR3 length is 16 residues. The V and J ends lost 4 bases and 4 bases, in that order; junction bases with no gene match: 13. Germline CDR1 and CDR2: KGHSH and LQKENI. CDR3 amino acids: CASSLFGTDHNYEQYF. The CDR3 DNA is TGTGCCAGCTCACTCTTCGGGACAGACCATAATTACGAGCAGTACTTC. The variable domain in full, with the rest retrieved from reference TRBV18 and TRBJ2-7, is NAGVMQNPRHLVRRRGQEARLRCSPMKGHSHVYWYRQLPEEGLKFMVYLQKENIIDESGMPKERFSAEFPKEGPSILRIQQVVRGDSAAYFCASSLFGTDHNYEQYFGPGTRLTVT.

The chain is built from TRBV6-6 and TRBJ2-2; D may be TRBD1 (8 bases). This CDR3 has 16 residues. Trimming took off 7 bases at V and 1 base at J, with 16 bases between the two ends. The germline gives CDR1 MNHNY, CDR2 SVGAGI (reference sequence). The CDR3 DNA follows: TGTGCCAGCAATGGGAACAGGGGGGGGAACACCGGGGAGCTGTTTTTT. This encodes CASNGNRGGNTGELFF.

The chain is built from TRBV7-9 and TRBJ1-2, with 7 bases fitting TRBD1. Germline-derived CDR1 and CDR2 are SEHNR and FQNEAQ (reference sequence). Trimming at V came to 2 bases and at J to 4 bases, leaving 13 bases not matched to a gene. The CDR3 consists of 17 residues. As DNA, the CDR3 is TGTGCCAGCAGCTTACCAGTTAGAGGGGGCGCGATCTATGGCTACACCTTC. Its translation: CASSLPVRGGAIYGYTF.

This chain links TRBV10-3 with TRBJ2-3; a weak D match, TRBD2 (6 bases). The CDR3 is 15 residues long. Germline V gene data show CDR1 as ENHRY and CDR2 as SYGVKD. V shed 4 bases and J shed 4 bases, with 15 bases lying between them. The chain's CDR3 is CAISASTRGADTQYF. Written as DNA, the CDR3 is TGTGCCATCAGTGCCTCGACTAGGGGTGCAGATACGCAGTATTTT.

This clone was counted once. J is TRBJ2-7 and V is TRBV19; 8 bases fit TRBD2. Germline V gene sequence: CDR1 LNHDA, CDR2 SQIVND (reference sequence). The V gene end was trimmed by 0 bases and the J gene end by 1 base; junction bases not matched to a gene: 5. There are 16 residues in the CDR3. CDR3 sequence reads: CASSIEGGLVSYEQYF. The CDR3 nucleotides are TGTGCCAGTAGTATAGAGGGGGGACTAGTGTCCTACGAGCAGTACTTC.

V gene TRBV18 combines with J gene TRBJ1-3; D may be TRBD1 (5 bases). Germline CDR1 KGHSH, CDR2 LQKENI. With 8 bases removed from V and 3 bases from J, the gap between germline ends came to 17 bases. This CDR3 is 15 amino acids long. The CDR3 bases are TGTGCCAGCCCTTCGGGAGGGGTTGGTGGAAACACCATATATTTT. This sequence encodes CASPSGGVGGNTIYF.

The chain links TRBV29-1 to TRBJ2-1, with D perhaps matching TRBD1 (5 bases). Trimming took 0 bases from V and 7 from J, leaving 7 bases between them. The CDR3 has 12 amino acids. CDR1 and CDR2 (germline): SQVTM, ANQGSEA. This CDR3 reads CSVEDRGNEQFF. The CDR3, as DNA: TGCAGCGTTGAAGATAGGGGTAATGAGCAGTTCTTC.

CDR3 sequence reads: CASSSRGGVDFF. DNA for the CDR3: TGTGCCAGCAGCTCGCGCGGGGGGGTAGATTTCTTC. This chain connects TRBV5-8 to TRBJ2-1, with 9 nucleotides matching TRBD2. After removal of 3 bases from V and 16 bases from J, the junction contained 8 bases not matched to a gene. Germline-derived CDR1 and CDR2 are SGHTS and YDEGEE. This CDR3 is 12 amino acids long.

The chain couples TRBV29-1 to TRBJ1-2; TRBD1 might be the D (5 bases). Germline CDR1 is SQVTM and CDR2 is ANQGSEA. The CDR3 has 11 residues. Trimming removed 7 bases at V and 6 bases at J, with 12 bases between. As DNA, the CDR3 is TGCAGCGCGGAGGGGACTGATGGCTACACCTTC. It codes for CSAEGTDGYTF.

The V gene is TRBV18, the J gene TRBJ2-1, with a tentative D call TRBD1 (6 bases). This CDR3 contains 15 residues. V shed 6 bases and J shed 5 bases, with 17 bases lying between them. Germline lookup yields CDR1 KGHSH and CDR2 LQKENI. The CDR3 DNA reads as TGTGCCAGCTCGCCTTTCAGGGGAACCAACAATGAGCAGTTCTTC. Its translation: CASSPFRGTNNEQFF.

CDR3 amino acids: CASSNAGTPEWEQYF. CDR3 DNA sequence: TGTGCCAGCAGCAACGCCGGGACTCCTGAGTGGGAGCAGTACTTC. The J gene is TRBJ2-7, the V gene TRBV27, with a tentative D call TRBD2 (6 bases). V was trimmed by 6 bases and J by 7 bases, leaving 22 bases between them. CDR1 is MNHEY and CDR2 is SMNVEV in the germline V gene (reference sequence). The CDR3 is made up of 15 amino acids.

The genes are TRBV7-9 and TRBJ2-7, with D unresolved. V was clipped by 3 bases and J by 4 bases, with 7 bases between them. The length of the CDR3 is 12 residues. Germline lookup yields CDR1 SEHNR and CDR2 FQNEAQ (reference sequence). As DNA, the CDR3 is TGTGCCAGCAGCTTTTTAGAATACGAGCAGTACTTC. Its protein is CASSFLEYEQYF.

This sequence joins TRBV2 and TRBJ2-5; 12 bases match TRBD2. Unmatched junction bases numbered 10, after V lost 7 bases and J lost 7 bases. The CDR3 runs 15 residues. CDR1 is SNHLY and CDR2 is FYNNEI in the germline V gene. The CDR3 nucleotides are TGTGCCAGCACCAAAGGACTAGCGGGGTATGGGACCCAGTACTTC. This encodes CASTKGLAGYGTQYF. Full variable domain (missing parts from reference TRBV2 and TRBJ2-5): EPEVTQTPSHQVTQMGQEVILRCVPISNHLYFYWYRQILGQKVEFLVSFYNNEISEKSEIFDDQFSVERPDGSNFTLKIRSTKLEDSAMYFCASTKGLAGYGTQYFGPGTRLLVL.

This chain uses TRBV7-2 with TRBJ1-1, with no clear D. The CDR3 consists of 14 residues. CDR1 is SGHTA, CDR2 FQGNSA, per germline. The ends were cut back, 1 base at V and 8 bases at J, with 14 bases in the middle. CDR3 in amino acids: CASSLVTVYFEAFF. As DNA, the CDR3 is TGTGCCAGCAGCTTAGTAACGGTTTACTTCGAAGCTTTCTTT.

The gene calls are TRBV13 and TRBJ2-7, with D unresolved. This CDR3 has 16 residues. The ends were cut back, 5 bases at V and 0 bases at J, with 17 bases in the middle. Germline V CDR1 and CDR2: PRHDT, FYEKMQ (reference sequence). CDR3 in amino acids: CASSPKNPESSYEQYF. The CDR3 DNA follows: TGTGCCAGCAGCCCCAAGAATCCGGAGAGCTCCTACGAGCAGTACTTC.

This clone was counted between two and nine times. The rearrangement joins TRBV11-2 to TRBJ2-7; TRBD1 aligns across 8 bases. Trimming took 8 bases from V and 3 from J; bases not matched to a gene: 6. The CDR3 has 13 residues. Germline CDR1 is SGHAT and CDR2 is FQNNGV. CDR3 loop: CASATGEIYEQYF. Here the CDR3 DNA reads TGTGCCAGCGCGACAGGGGAGATCTACGAGCAGTACTTC.

CDR3 sequence: CASSLRGSTDTQYF. DNA of the CDR3: TGTGCCAGCAGCTTACGAGGGAGCACAGATACGCAGTATTTT. V is TRBV7-3 and J is TRBJ2-3; weak D call: TRBD2 (5 bases). V lost 2 bases, J lost 0 bases, and 6 bases lay in between. The CDR3 extends over 14 amino acids. Germline values: CDR1 SGHTA, CDR2 FQGTGA.

The chain uses TRBV15 and TRBJ1-4, with 8 nucleotides matching TRBD1. V trimming: 3 bases; J trimming: 5 bases; junction bases outside the gene matches: 5. This CDR3 contains 15 residues. The germline V gene encodes CDR1 LNHNV and CDR2 YYDKDF (reference sequence). The CDR3 DNA reads as TGTGCCACCAGCAGTATGACAGGGGCGAATGAAAAACTGTTTTTT. Translation gives CATSSMTGANEKLFF.

Ten or more counts support this clone. The chain couples TRBV27 to TRBJ1-6; D ambiguous. V was clipped by 2 bases and J by 7 bases, with 9 bases between them. This CDR3 is 14 amino acids long. CDR1 MNHEY and CDR2 SMNVEV come from the germline V gene (reference sequence). CDR3 in DNA: TGTGCCAGCAGTTTAGTCACAGAGAATTCACCCCTCCACTTT. It encodes CASSLVTENSPLHF.